This T cell receptor beta chain was retrieved from a study of T cell clonality in common variable immunodeficiency. The study's findings and limits: Fewer deletions and N-nucleotide insertions were reportedly seen in common variable immunodeficiency TCR beta sequences.

Method: immunoSEQ multiplex PCR; TCRdb's copy keeps in-frame clones and lacks some. The repertoire has some 34,000 clones, none seen only once; the ten largest take roughly 6.7%. In this sample, this clone is medium-sized. Its target is unknown. Of CVID subjects, under 16 were female and fewer than 30 male, mean age about 40. CVID subjects were neither ill nor on immunomodulatory or immunosuppressive medication at sampling. The clonotype originates from a human donor with common variable immunodeficiency. The sample taken for sequencing was peripheral blood mononuclear cells.

Incomplete CDR3 DNA: TGTGCCAGCAGCGCTACCTATGGC. It specifies CASSATYG. The whole CDR3 region reads CASSATYGYTF. V usage is TRBV9 and J usage is TRBJ1-2; D call uncertain. The observed sequence ends 3 residues before the CDR3 terminus, with the missing tail filled in from the germline J gene. V was clipped by 3 bases and J by 4 bases, with 4 bases between them. This CDR3 comprises 11 residues. Germline V gene data show CDR1 as SGDLS and CDR2 as YYNGEE. Full variable domain (missing parts from reference TRBV9 and TRBJ1-2): DSGVTQTPKHLITATGQRVTLRCSPRSGDLSVYWYQQSLDQGLQFLIQYYNGEERAKGNILERFSAQQFPDLHSELNLSSLELGDSALYFCASSATYGYTFGSGTRLTVV.